Each of the 26 T cell receptor beta chains below was sequenced from the same sample in a study of T cells expressing NK-cell markers. TCRdb reanalyzed the 5' RACE reads, giving one entry per CDR3 protein sequence and no DNA. The specimen's table records some 500,000 distinct CDR3 sequences. Sample: blood T cells: a sorted CD56 or NKG2C T cell subset, CD4+ or CD8+ T cells, or bulk PBMC T cells (not recorded which). Every receptor here comes from a woman aged 45 to 65 in good health.

J is TRBJ1-1 and V is TRBV12-3 or TRBV12-4; without DNA, the TCRdb call of TRBD1 cannot be checked. This CDR3 spans 14 amino acids. The CDR3 loop reads CASSTTRERTEAFF.

This sequence joins TRBV6-1 and TRBJ1-1; the D call of TRBD1 rests on TCRdb alone, since no DNA is present to check it. There are 15 residues in the CDR3. Looked up from germline, CDR1 is MNHNS and CDR2 is SASEGT. The CDR3 protein is CASSDWGRLGTEAFF.

The rearrangement uses TRBV29-1 and TRBJ1-2; TCRdb designates TRBD1, a call that cannot be tested without DNA. This CDR3 has 14 residues. The germline V gene has CDR1 SQVTM and CDR2 ANQGSEA. CDR3 protein: CSVEDPGARYGYTF.

V is TRBV12-3 or TRBV12-4 and J is TRBJ1-1. The CDR3 is 16 residues long. The chain's CDR3 is CASSFADLIANTEAFF.

The rearrangement uses TRBV2 and TRBJ2-1; the TCRdb call, TRBD2, lacks DNA for checking. Per germline, CDR1 SNHLY and CDR2 FYNNEI. The CDR3 extends over 16 amino acids. This chain's CDR3 is CASTTEETSGSREQFF.

This chain links TRBV20-1 with TRBJ1-1; TCRdb outputs TRBD1, but without DNA this stays unchecked. The CDR3 covers 14 residues. Germline CDR1 and CDR2: DFQATT and SNEGSKA (reference sequence). CDR3: CSARATRQGMRNFF.

The rearrangement links TRBV12-5 to TRBJ2-1; no DNA is available, so the TRBD1 call from TCRdb remains unchecked. The germline V gene has CDR1 LGHNT and CDR2 FRNRAP. This CDR3 contains 13 residues. CDR3 in amino acids: CASGLPHRGTHFF.

J is TRBJ2-7 and V is TRBV5-1; the TRBD2 assignment by TCRdb is unverifiable without DNA. The CDR3 length is 15 residues. Germline assignment: CDR1 SGHRS and CDR2 YFSETQ. This CDR3 is CASSWTSGSSYEQYF.

V is TRBV3-1 and J is TRBJ2-1; the TCRdb D gene call, TRBD2, has no DNA to confirm it. Germline-derived CDR1 and CDR2 are LGHDT and YNNKEL (reference sequence). The CDR3 contains 15 residues. The chain's CDR3 is CASRQLAGGSYEQFF.

J is TRBJ1-1 and V is TRBV6-5; TCRdb's D call of TRBD1 is untestable without DNA. CDR1 is MNHEY, CDR2 SVGAGI, per germline. The CDR3 contains 14 residues. CDR3 region: CASNDRGRGTEAFF.

The chain joins TRBV15 to TRBJ2-2; absent DNA, TCRdb's TRBD2 call cannot be checked. In germline, CDR1 is LNHNV, CDR2 YYDKDF (reference sequence). The length of the CDR3 is 20 residues. The CDR3: CATSSSGPRLAGVGTGELFF. Full variable domain (missing parts from reference TRBV15 and TRBJ2-2): DAMVIQNPRYQVTQFGKPVTLSCSQTLNHNVMYWYQQKSSQAPKLLFHYYDKDFNNEADTPDNFQSRRPNTSFCFLDIRSPGLGDTAMYLCATSSSGPRLAGVGTGELFFGEGSRLTVL.

The J gene is TRBJ2-5, the V gene TRBV19; TCRdb picks TRBD1, but there is no DNA to check that call. The CDR3 length is 14 residues. Germline V lookup: CDR1 LNHDA, CDR2 SQIVND (reference sequence). The CDR3 sequence is CASSPTPGHETQYF.

This chain uses TRBV5-1 with TRBJ2-1. CDR3 length: 16 amino acids. CDR1 is SGHRS, CDR2 YFSETQ, per germline. This CDR3 is CASSVLSFGSYNEQFF.

The chain joins TRBV24-1 to TRBJ2-3. CDR1 and CDR2 from the germline V gene are KGHDR and SFDVKD. The CDR3 sequence is 14 residues long. CDR3: CATSDTGRTDTQYF.

This chain connects TRBV12-3 or TRBV12-4 to TRBJ2-7. The CDR3 covers 12 residues. The CDR3 sequence: CASTTGPYEQYF.

The chain couples TRBV5-1 to TRBJ1-1; TCRdb's D call of TRBD1 is untestable without DNA. This CDR3 spans 15 amino acids. Germline values: CDR1 SGHRS, CDR2 YFSETQ. The CDR3 reads CASSLLQGTNTEAFF.

The chain has TRBV10-2 and TRBJ2-2. The germline gives CDR1 WSHSY, CDR2 SAAADI. This CDR3 comprises 13 residues. CDR3 sequence: CASSERPTGELFF.

This chain uses TRBV12-3 or TRBV12-4 with TRBJ2-2. The CDR3 has 11 residues. The CDR3 loop is CASASTGELFF.

V gene TRBV7-9 combines with J gene TRBJ1-5; TCRdb names TRBD1, which stays unverified in the absence of DNA. This CDR3 region has 15 residues. Germline CDR1 reads SEHNR; CDR2 reads FQNEAQ (reference sequence). The chain's CDR3 is CASSLDGQGNQPQHF.

The chain is built from TRBV10-3 and TRBJ2-1; the TRBD1 assignment by TCRdb is unverifiable without DNA. The CDR3 is made up of 14 amino acids. Germline V CDR1 and CDR2: ENHRY, SYGVKD. Here the CDR3 reads CAMSLGHGTGEQFF.

V is TRBV24-1 and J is TRBJ2-1; the TCRdb D gene call, TRBD2, has no DNA to confirm it. Germline lookup yields CDR1 KGHDR and CDR2 SFDVKD. There are 16 residues in the CDR3. CDR3 amino acids: CATRGLAGGSYNEQFF.

This chain links TRBV6-1 with TRBJ2-1; TCRdb gives TRBD2 as the D gene, but with no DNA this cannot be confirmed. Germline-derived CDR1 and CDR2 are MNHNS and SASEGT. This CDR3 comprises 17 residues. The CDR3 spells CASSEVAGIGAYNEQFF.

The chain employs TRBV11-2 and TRBJ1-4; no DNA is available, so the TRBD1 call from TCRdb remains unchecked. The CDR3 extends over 11 amino acids. Per germline, CDR1 SGHAT and CDR2 FQNNGV. The CDR3 reads CASSLEGPRFF.

This chain joins TRBV10-3 and TRBJ1-1; without DNA, the TCRdb call of TRBD1 cannot be checked. Looked up from germline, CDR1 is ENHRY and CDR2 is SYGVKD. The CDR3 extends over 11 amino acids. The CDR3 here is CAISDQGKAFF.

The CDR3: CSVEPSGRQGTEAFF. The rearrangement joins TRBV29-1 to TRBJ1-1. The length of the CDR3 is 15 residues. Germline assignment: CDR1 SQVTM and CDR2 ANQGSEA.

The rearrangement joins TRBV5-1 to TRBJ2-7; TCRdb names TRBD1, which stays unverified in the absence of DNA. The germline V gene has CDR1 SGHRS and CDR2 YFSETQ. This CDR3 contains 14 residues. CDR3 sequence reads: CASSLGQGRNEQYF.